This T cell receptor beta chain was observed in a study of blood T cell repertoires in COVID-19 (dated by TCRdb to 2020 to 2021). Concerning the study at large: ImmuneRACE Cohort 3 recovered participants were defined by two consecutive negative NP/OP PCR tests, healthcare professional clearance, or symptom resolution. The prospective study material was composed of cDNA or gDNA derived from T cells, B-cell-depleted T cells, or PBMCs. Where available, HLA class I and class II types were obtained from metadata supplied by the sample provider rather than from assay-based typing. Samples from collaborators originated in the United States, Italy and Spain and spanned both the acute and convalescent phases of COVID-19. Sample metadata almost always included a de-identified subject ID, COVID-19 status, age in years and sex. The repertoires were released in a freely available public database meant as a resource for research on the immune response to SARS-CoV-2. Deeply sampled blood TCRbeta repertoires from subjects exposed to, actively infected with, or recovered from COVID-19 were included in the dataset. Samples came from the ongoing ImmuneRACE study (first 160 participants) plus 1,254 subjects from 6 global collaborators.

Beyond this particular receptor, the publication reports: Clinical and demographic metadata were provided uncurated, with the amount varying by source and participant.

Turning to this clone: There is no known antigen for this receptor. No clone much larger than this one lies a single base away; base qualities are absent.

Participants in the prospective study were aged about 18 to 90 years, lived in about two dozen United States geographic areas, and enrolled through a virtual design. In the prospective study, cohorts were assigned on the basis of participant-reported clinical history obtained from a screening survey and a study questionnaire. In the prospective study, mobile phlebotomists collected whole blood, serum and a nasopharyngeal or oropharyngeal swab from each participant. Additional blood draws and questionnaires over an approximately two-month period could optionally be provided by prospective study participants. Before DNA extraction, prospective study blood samples were shipped either frozen or at room temperature. Per the germline V gene, MGHRA is the CDR1 and YSYEKL is the CDR2. The germline ends are 19 bases apart after V is trimmed by 4 bases and J by 3 bases. Inclusive of the bounding cysteine and phenylalanine, the CDR3 is 16 residues long. Left in the record is the CDR3 DNA by itself, 48 bases read in frame from the first base.

TCRbeta CDR3 regions were amplified from genomic DNA using the immunoSEQ Assay, a bias-controlled multiplex PCR. In the paper's pipeline: The number of nucleated cells in each sample was estimated from the amplification of reference gene primers within the assay. To quantify the absolute abundance of each unique TCRbeta CDR3 rearrangement, sequence reads were collapsed and filtered. For each sample, productive Simpson clonality was calculated by taking the square root of Simpson's diversity index across productive rearrangements. TCRdb provides this immuneACCESS table in a form limited to in-frame rearrangements. Some clones are lacking; in checked studies, under half of them reflect an unresolved V gene, and why the rest are absent is not known. D and trimming come from the DNA, and the V and J calls and clone size come from that table. Present in this sample are over 250,000 clones, 88% of which were seen just once. The top ten clones comprise around 2% of the sample.

The clonotype comes from a woman aged 55-75 years in a cohort exposed to, infected with or recovered from COVID-19 (not recorded which). The sequencing sample was made of PBMCs or T cells enriched from blood (not recorded which). The sequence is built from TRBV4-1 and TRBJ2-7; TRBD2 could be the D gene, as 6 bases match. The DNA is as follows: TGCGCCAGCAGCCTCCCAACCGGGACTCCAAACTACGAGCAGTACTTC. The encoded protein is CASSLPTGTPNYEQYF.